This passage covers 29 T cell receptor beta chains from one sample sequenced in a study of T cell responses to AZD1222 COVID-19 vaccine. TCRdb's table, derived via immunoSEQ multiplex PCR, lists solely in-frame clones and lacks some. Of tens of thousands of clones listed, around four fifths are singletons. Sequencing used peripheral blood, obtained on day 0 of AZD1222 vaccination. Every receptor here comes from an adult in good health.

The rearrangement uses TRBV5-1 and TRBJ2-1, with TRBD1 identical over 7 bases. The CDR3 sequence is 15 residues long. Germline V gene lookup returns CDR1 SGHRS and CDR2 YFSETQ. V lost 0 bases and J lost 5; bases outside the gene matches: 5. DNA of the CDR3: TGCGCCAGCAGCTTGGGACAGGGCCTAAACAATGAGCAGTTCTTC. Protein sequence: CASSLGQGLNNEQFF.

This clone qualifies as medium-sized. J is TRBJ1-6 and V is TRBV30; D is uncertain. Germline V gives CDR1 GTSNPN, CDR2 SVGIG (reference sequence). Trimming shortened V by 0 bases and J by 9 bases, and 12 bases separated the two germline ends. This CDR3 region has 14 residues. The CDR3 region has the DNA TGTGCCTGGAGTGTAGGCCACGAGGGTTCACCCCTCCACTTT. Protein product: CAWSVGHEGSPLHF.

The chain is built from TRBV27 and TRBJ2-1, with 10 positions matching TRBD2. V lost 2 bases and J lost 8; bases outside the gene matches: 9. The CDR3 runs to 16 residues. The V gene's germline CDR1 is MNHEY and CDR2 SMNVEV (reference sequence). The CDR3 loop is CASSLGAGGPMHEQFF. Here the CDR3 DNA reads TGTGCCAGCAGTTTAGGAGCGGGAGGGCCAATGCATGAGCAGTTCTTC.

The rearrangement joins TRBV19 to TRBJ2-2, with TRBD1 identical over 12 bases. Germline CDR1 reads LNHDA; CDR2 reads SQIVND (reference sequence). V lost 8 bases to trimming and J lost 4 bases; unmatched junction nucleotides: 5. This CDR3 spans 15 amino acids. CDR3 bases: TGTGCCAGTCGGGACAGGGGGCGTAGCACCGGGGAGCTGTTTTTT. Its protein is CASRDRGRSTGELFF.

V is TRBV7-9 and J is TRBJ1-1, with D unresolved. The CDR3 sequence is 14 residues long. Trimming left V 5 bases short and J 1 base short, with 11 bases between. The germline V gene has CDR1 SEHNR and CDR2 FQNEAQ (reference sequence). CDR3 loop: CASSPIGGNTEAFF. The CDR3, as DNA: TGTGCCAGCAGCCCAATCGGCGGGAACACTGAAGCTTTCTTT.

V and J are TRBV11-2 and TRBJ1-1; 8 nucleotides align to TRBD1. The germline gives CDR1 SGHAT, CDR2 FQNNGV. This CDR3 has 16 amino acids. Germline trimming cut 5 bases from V and 6 bases from J; bases unmatched to any gene: 14. Written as DNA, the CDR3 is TGTGCCAGCAGCCCCCCGTCCGCAGGGGGCGAGGCTGAAGCTTTCTTT. The encoded protein is CASSPPSAGGEAEAFF. Together with reference TRBV11-2 and TRBJ1-1, the CDR3 gives the full variable domain: EAGVAQSPRYKIIEKRQSVAFWCNPISGHATLYWYQQILGQGPKLLIQFQNNGVVDDSQLPKDRFSAERLKGVDSTLKIQPAKLEDSAVYLCASSPPSAGGEAEAFFGQGTRLTVV.

The chain employs TRBV6-5 and TRBJ1-4, with TRBD1 matching 7 bases. Trimming at V came to 6 bases and at J to 4 bases, leaving 5 bases not matched to a gene. Germline-derived CDR1 and CDR2 are MNHEY and SVGAGI. This CDR3 is 14 amino acids long. CDR3 nucleotides: TGTGCCAGCAGGGCGGGACAGAATAATGAAAAACTGTTTTTT. Its translation is CASRAGQNNEKLFF.

The V call is TRBV2, the J call TRBJ2-3; 7 nucleotides line up with TRBD1. Germline trimming cut 6 bases from V and 5 bases from J; bases unmatched to any gene: 11. The CDR3 has 15 amino acids. Germline V gene data show CDR1 as SNHLY and CDR2 as FYNNEI. In nucleotides, the CDR3 is TGTGCCAGCAGCGTAAACAGGGGATGGGGAGATACGCAGTATTTT. Residues: CASSVNRGWGDTQYF.

V gene TRBV5-1 combines with J gene TRBJ2-2, with D unclear. V shed 8 bases and J shed 0 bases, with 11 bases lying between them. Germline V gives CDR1 SGHRS, CDR2 YFSETQ. The CDR3 is made up of 14 amino acids. CDR3 region: CASSVISNTGELFF. The CDR3 nucleotides read TGCGCCAGTTCTGTAATCTCGAACACCGGGGAGCTGTTTTTT.

This clone was found a few times. The junction and the germline gene differ at one end; a read error may be behind it. The chain carries TRBV11-2 and TRBJ2-7; D unclear. Germline CDR1 and CDR2: SGHAT and FQNNGV. This CDR3 has 15 amino acids. DNA of the CDR3: TGTGCCAGCAGCGTCGAAGGGTGGTCCAGCTACGAGCGGTACTTC. Translating it yields CASSVEGWSSYERYF.

The V and J genes are TRBV11-3 and TRBJ2-1, with 10 bases that match TRBD1. V was pared by 8 bases and J by 7 bases, with 8 bases of the junction left unmatched. The CDR3 sequence is 14 residues long. From germline, CDR1 is SGHNT and CDR2 YENEEA. The CDR3 region is CASASRDRGNEQFF. The CDR3 coding sequence is TGTGCCAGCGCTTCGAGGGACAGGGGAAATGAGCAGTTCTTC.

The chain employs TRBV5-4 and TRBJ1-2; the match to TRBD1 covers 9 bases. The CDR3 is made up of 15 amino acids. CDR1 SGHNT and CDR2 YYREEE come from the germline V gene (reference sequence). Trimming removed 1 base from V and 5 bases from J; junction bases left unmatched: 6. DNA for the CDR3: TGTGCCAGCAGCTTGCCGGGACAGGGAGGATATGGCTACACCTTC. Translation: CASSLPGQGGYGYTF.

The chain is built from TRBV18 and TRBJ1-5, with 7 bases aligning to TRBD1. This CDR3 has 15 amino acids. CDR1 and CDR2 from the germline V gene are KGHSH and LQKENI. J was trimmed by 5 bases and V by 4 bases; bases with no gene match: 8. This CDR3 is CASSRTSGGHQPQHF. CDR3 in DNA: TGTGCCAGCTCACGTACTTCAGGGGGGCATCAGCCCCAGCATTTT.

The chain recombines TRBV6-5 with TRBJ1-3; no clear D gene. The CDR3 loop spans 14 amino acids. Germline V gene data show CDR1 as MNHEY and CDR2 as SVGAGI. V was shortened by 6 bases and J by 0 bases, with 9 bases between the two germline ends. The CDR3 region has the DNA TGTGCCAGCAGGCAGGAGCACTCTGGAAACACCATATATTTT. Encoded protein: CASRQEHSGNTIYF.

This clone has more than one count but fewer than ten. Here the CDR3 DNA reads TGTGCCAGCAGCTTAGCATCCAGGAAACTCTACGAGCAGTACTTC. Protein sequence: CASSLASRKLYEQYF. V gene TRBV11-2 combines with J gene TRBJ2-7; no clear D gene. The CDR3 is 15 residues long. Trimming pared 1 base from V and 3 bases from J, leaving 13 bases between. Germline CDR1 SGHAT, CDR2 FQNNGV.

The chain has TRBV13 and TRBJ2-5; 11 bases map to TRBD1. Germline CDR1 PRHDT, CDR2 FYEKMQ (reference sequence). CDR3 length: 16 residues. J was trimmed by 4 bases and V by 3 bases; bases with no gene match: 7. The CDR3 sequence: CASSFSRDRGRETQYF. CDR3 DNA: TGTGCCAGCAGCTTCTCCCGGGACAGGGGGAGAGAGACCCAGTACTTC.

The chain carries TRBV12-5 and TRBJ2-3, with 7 bases matching TRBD2. V shed 7 bases, J shed 2 bases, and the junction held 6 bases outside the gene matches. This CDR3 contains 14 residues. CDR1 is LGHNT and CDR2 is FRNRAP in the germline V gene. Here the CDR3 DNA reads TGTGCTAGTGCGTGGCGGGAGATCACAGATACGCAGTATTTT. It is translated as CASAWREITDTQYF.

This clone came up once. The J gene is TRBJ2-2, the V gene TRBV7-7; no clear D gene. Germline V gene data show CDR1 as SSHAT and CDR2 as FNYEAQ (reference sequence). Trimming removed 5 bases at V and 4 bases at J, with 8 bases between. CDR3 length equals 13 residues. The CDR3 nucleotides are TGTGCCAGCAGCCCTGACACCACCGGGGAGCTGTTTTTT. As protein: CASSPDTTGELFF.

The chain recombines TRBV11-1 with TRBJ2-1, with TRBD2 matching 10 bases. CDR3 length: 16 amino acids. The junction had 11 bases not matched to a gene; V was cut back by 5 bases and J by 7 bases. Germline assignment: CDR1 SGHAT and CDR2 FQDESV (reference sequence). CDR3 loop: CASSQEQRGGLNEQFF. The CDR3 DNA sequence: TGTGCCAGCAGCCAGGAACAGCGGGGGGGCCTTAATGAGCAGTTCTTC.

CDR3 coding DNA: TGTGCCAGCAGTGACGGGCCATCCAGGCCCCTCCACTTT. This gives the protein CASSDGPSRPLHF. The rearrangement joins TRBV6-4 to TRBJ1-6; D unresolved. This CDR3 is 13 amino acids long. The V and J ends lost 2 bases and 13 bases respectively, with 12 bases between them. Germline CDR1 and CDR2: MRHNA and SNTAGT.

This clone is deemed medium-sized (0.01 to 0.1%). This chain's CDR3 is CASSLIRGDSPLHF. The CDR3 DNA reads as TGTGCCAGCAGCCTGATCCGGGGTGATTCACCCCTCCACTTT. The chain carries TRBV27 and TRBJ1-6; D unclear. This CDR3 has 14 residues. Trimming took 6 bases from V and 8 from J, leaving 14 bases between them. The germline V gene has CDR1 MNHEY and CDR2 SMNVEV (reference sequence).

The chain links TRBV28 to TRBJ1-2; D may be TRBD1 (6 bases). V was clipped by 4 bases and J by 3 bases, with 12 bases between them. Germline CDR1 and CDR2: MDHEN and SYDVKM. This CDR3 spans 14 amino acids. The DNA of the CDR3 is TGTGCCAGCAGTTCCGACCCAGGGGACTATGGCTACACCTTC. Protein sequence: CASSSDPGDYGYTF.

The genes are TRBV9 and TRBJ2-3, with 8 positions matching TRBD2. The V and J ends lost 4 bases and 3 bases, in that order; junction bases with no gene match: 10. The length of the CDR3 is 16 residues. Germline V gene data show CDR1 as SGDLS and CDR2 as YYNGEE. CDR3 nucleotides: TGTGCCAGCAGCCTGAGCGGGAGAGGACTTACAGATACGCAGTATTTT. Translating it yields CASSLSGRGLTDTQYF.

The chain carries TRBV30 and TRBJ1-6; D not certain. V was cut by 0 bases and J by 0 bases, with 6 bases left in between. The length of the CDR3 is 15 residues. Germline V gene data show CDR1 as GTSNPN and CDR2 as SVGIG (reference sequence). The CDR3 loop is CAWSVGGSYNSPLHF. The CDR3 DNA is TGTGCCTGGAGTGTCGGAGGCTCCTATAATTCACCCCTCCACTTT.

The chain recombines TRBV7-2 with TRBJ2-3; 9 positions match TRBD2. CDR1 and CDR2 from the germline V gene are SGHTA and FQGNSA. The V gene end was trimmed by 5 bases and the J gene end by 2 bases; junction bases not matched to a gene: 8. The CDR3 consists of 16 residues. The CDR3 bases are TGTGCCAGCAGCCATAACGAGCGGGGGGCCACAGATACGCAGTATTTT. Translated, it gives CASSHNERGATDTQYF.

This clone was counted between two and nine times. The chain employs TRBV11-2 and TRBJ2-2; TRBD2 agrees at 7 bases. CDR3 length: 16 residues. Trimming at V came to 5 bases and at J to 4 bases, leaving 10 bases not matched to a gene. The germline V gene has CDR1 SGHAT and CDR2 FQNNGV. CDR3 coding DNA: TGTGCCAGCAGCCCCGGACGGGGGGTTGGCACCGGGGAGCTGTTTTTT. It specifies CASSPGRGVGTGELFF. The full variable domain, completed using reference TRBV11-2 and TRBJ2-2, is EAGVAQSPRYKIIEKRQSVAFWCNPISGHATLYWYQQILGQGPKLLIQFQNNGVVDDSQLPKDRFSAERLKGVDSTLKIQPAKLEDSAVYLCASSPGRGVGTGELFFGEGSRLTVL.

The count of this clone is one. Relative to the germline gene, one junction end is altered; a read error may explain this. The chain recombines TRBV30 with TRBJ2-1; either TRBD1 or TRBD2 may supply D (5 bases each). The germline V gene encodes CDR1 GTSNPN and CDR2 SVGIG (reference sequence). CDR3 length: 22 amino acids. DNA for the CDR3: TGTGCCTTGAGTGTAGCCTTCGATTGGGACCTCGTAGGGAAAGACAAGGGTAATGAGCAGTTCTTC. Translation: CALSVAFDWDLVGKDKGNEQFF. The whole variable domain, filled in from reference TRBV30 and TRBJ2-1, reads SQTIHQWPATLVQPVGSPLSLECTVEGTSNPNLYWYRQAAGRGLQLLFYSVGIGQISSEVPQNLSASRPQDRQFILSSKKLLLSDSGFYLCALSVAFDWDLVGKDKGNEQFFGPGTRLTVL.

This rearrangement joins TRBV29-1 to TRBJ1-1, with no clear D. The germline V gene encodes CDR1 SQVTM and CDR2 ANQGSEA. V was shortened by 3 bases and J by 2 bases, with 7 bases between the two germline ends. The CDR3 contains 12 residues. CDR3 residues: CSVEAPNTEAFF. CDR3 in DNA: TGCAGCGTTGAGGCTCCAAACACTGAAGCTTTCTTT.

The chain combines TRBV20-1 with TRBJ2-1; D possibly corresponds to TRBD2 (5 bases). Germline assignment: CDR1 DFQATT and CDR2 SNEGSKA (reference sequence). The CDR3 totals 11 residues. V was clipped by 3 bases and J by 9 bases, with 9 bases between them. The CDR3 DNA sequence: TGCAGTGCTAGGAATCGGGGTGAGCAGTTCTTC. Its protein is CSARNRGEQFF.